The entry that follows covers one T cell receptor (beta chain) sequence. Antigen specificity is unknown. Trimming removed 8 bases from V and 0 bases from J, with 18 bases in between. Germline V CDR1 and CDR2: SGHDT, YYEEEE. The CDR3 extends over 16 amino acids. This entry comes from a study of OX40 agonist ivuxolimab in advanced cancers. Looking at the study overall: Patients received ivuxolimab, an agonistic anti-OX40 (CD134) antibody. Melanoma, hepatocellular carcinoma, head and neck or renal cell cancer occurred in dose-escalation patients.

Produced via immunoSEQ multiplex PCR; TCRdb's table is partial and in-frame only. The data show about 30,000 clones, with roughly 74% seen just once and 9.5% to 15% held by the top ten. Findings and caveats of the study: Antigens targeted by the expanded peripheral T cells were not determined. CD4+ and CD8+ blood T cells expanded clonally by week 6 at 0.1 to 3.0 mg/kg.

The clonotype comes from an adult with an advanced solid tumor such as melanoma, head and neck, liver or kidney cancer. This rearrangement joins TRBV5-6 to TRBJ2-1, with TRBD2 as a possible D gene (6 bases). This material consisted of CD4+ or CD8+ T cells sorted from blood, taken in a trial of the OX40 agonist ivuxolimab. The DNA of the CDR3 is TGTGCCAGTGCGACCCCAGCGGGCCTCTCCTACAATGAGCAGTTCTTC. It specifies CASATPAGLSYNEQFF.